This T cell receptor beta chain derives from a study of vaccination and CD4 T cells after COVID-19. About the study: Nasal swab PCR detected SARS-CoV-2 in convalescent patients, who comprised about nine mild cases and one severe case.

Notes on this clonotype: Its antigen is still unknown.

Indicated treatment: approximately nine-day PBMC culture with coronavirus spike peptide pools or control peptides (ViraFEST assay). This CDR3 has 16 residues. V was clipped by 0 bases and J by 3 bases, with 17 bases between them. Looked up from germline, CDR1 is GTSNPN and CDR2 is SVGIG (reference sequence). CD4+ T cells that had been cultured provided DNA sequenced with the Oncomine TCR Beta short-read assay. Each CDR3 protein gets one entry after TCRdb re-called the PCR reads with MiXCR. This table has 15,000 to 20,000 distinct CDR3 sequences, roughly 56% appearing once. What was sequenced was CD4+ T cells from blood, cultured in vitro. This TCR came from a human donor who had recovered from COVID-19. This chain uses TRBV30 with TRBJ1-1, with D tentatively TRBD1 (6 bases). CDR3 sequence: CAWSVRGAVWDTEAFF. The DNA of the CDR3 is TGTGCCTGGAGTGTACGGGGGGCCGTTTGGGACACTGAAGCTTTCTTT.